What follows is one TCR beta chain and its context. How the authors handled the data: Estimation of nucleated cell counts was performed using reference gene primer amplification. Method: immunoSEQ multiplex PCR; TCRdb's copy keeps in-frame clones and lacks some. V and J calls and clone size are copied from that table; D and trimming were computed from the DNA. The sample records over 10,000 clones, roughly nine tenths being singletons. This record comes from a study of blood T cell repertoires in COVID-19. At the level of the study: Samples taken during acute and convalescent COVID-19 were collected in the United States, Italy and Spain. Sources were T cells, B-cell-depleted T cells, or PBMCs; the material itself was cDNA or gDNA.

This CDR3 contains 13 residues. Trimming removed 2 bases from V and 4 bases from J, with 12 bases in between. From germline, CDR1 is SQVTM and CDR2 ANQGSEA. V is TRBV29-1 and J is TRBJ2-7; D possibly corresponds to TRBD1 (6 bases). This sequence was found in a woman aged 60 to 75 with active COVID-19. Sequencing was done on a sample of peripheral blood. The CDR3: CSVEIQGSYEQYF. The CDR3 nucleotides read TGCAGCGTTGAAATACAGGGATCGTACGAGCAGTACTTC.